This T cell receptor (beta chain) was captured by sequencing in a study of early T cells in non-severe SARS-CoV-2 infection. This clonotype was recorded at least ten times. The length of the CDR3 is 13 residues. Looked up from germline, CDR1 is SGHNT and CDR2 is YYREEE (reference sequence). The V and J ends lost 3 bases and 3 bases, in that order; junction bases with no gene match: 1. TCRdb processed the 5' RACE reads anew with MiXCR; each CDR3 protein has one entry. Altogether over 35,000 distinct CDR3 sequences are present, roughly 4.4% being singletons, with the ten largest covering 15% to 20%. This clonotype was sampled from an adult who was a healthcare worker with PCR-confirmed SARS-CoV-2 infection or an uninfected control (not recorded which). Sequencing used whole blood. The chain is built from TRBV5-4 and TRBJ2-7; 9 bases align to TRBD1. As DNA, the CDR3 is TGTGCCAGCAGCTCGGGACAGGGCTACGAGCAGTACTTC. This codes for CASSSGQGYEQYF.